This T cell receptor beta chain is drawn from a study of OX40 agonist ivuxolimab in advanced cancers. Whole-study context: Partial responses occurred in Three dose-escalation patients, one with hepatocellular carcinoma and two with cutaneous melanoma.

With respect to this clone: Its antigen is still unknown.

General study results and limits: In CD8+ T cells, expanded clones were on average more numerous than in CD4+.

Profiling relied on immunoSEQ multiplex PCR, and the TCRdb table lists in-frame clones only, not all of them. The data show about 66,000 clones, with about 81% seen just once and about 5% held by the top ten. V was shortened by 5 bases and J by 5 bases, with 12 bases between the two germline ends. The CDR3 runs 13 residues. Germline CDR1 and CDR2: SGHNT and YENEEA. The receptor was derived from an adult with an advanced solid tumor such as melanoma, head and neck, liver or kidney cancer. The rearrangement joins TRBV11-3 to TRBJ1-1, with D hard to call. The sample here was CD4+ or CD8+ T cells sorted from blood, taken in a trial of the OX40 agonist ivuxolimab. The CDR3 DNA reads TGTGCCAGCAGCCCCACGATCGGTACTGAAGCTTTCTTT. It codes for CASSPTIGTEAFF.